The source of this T cell receptor (beta chain) is a study of HIV-infected children after antiretroviral therapy interruption. RNA-based 3' RACE libraries used unique molecular identifiers. TCRdb passed the 3' RACE reads through MiXCR, listing each CDR3 protein once. Here the sample spans about 89,000 distinct CDR3 sequences, 6.9% being singletons. Treatment defined: PENTA 11 planned treatment interruption arm or continuous ART arm. At least 24 weeks of at least three-drug ART, in children 2 to 15 years. V gave up 8 bases and J gave up 5 bases; unmatched junction bases: 2. This CDR3 contains 12 residues. CDR1 is ENHRY and CDR2 is SYGVKD in the germline V gene. There are a few counts of this clonotype.

The sequences come from CD45RA+ CD4+ T cells from PBMCs, pooled from several time points, collected from a donor given antiretroviral therapy, either interrupted or continuous. As for subset: naive CD4+ CD45RA+ CD45RO- T cells. The TCR was taken from a pool of human donors with HIV. The V and J genes are TRBV10-3 and TRBJ1-1; 10 bases line up with TRBD1. The CDR3 here is CAILGQGTEAFF. Here the CDR3 DNA reads TGTGCCATCCTGGGACAGGGGACTGAAGCTTTCTTT.